The rows below give T cell receptor beta chains drawn from one sample of a study of a mutant IDH1 vaccine in newly diagnosed glioma. The table came from immunoSEQ multiplex PCR; TCRdb's copy has only in-frame clones and leaves some out. The repertoire consists of fewer than 45,000 clones, with under 90% occurring once and the leading ten covering around 4.5%. No antigens are known for them. Sequences were derived from PBMCs, sampled from a glioma patient whose treatment included an IDH1 peptide vaccine. The receptors stem from a woman aged 40 to 50 with glioma. Some clones in this sample may be carry-over from other donors' samples. Both conserved end residues are part of each CDR3. The D gene is left open where the match is weak. Not every row has a clone size; where given, it reads once, few, many or a size class.

>TRBV5-4|NA|TRBJ1-2|once
TGTGCCAGCAGCCGCCATGCGGGGGGTCTAGGGGGCTACACCTTC
CASSRHAGGLGGYTF
>TRBV5-1|NA|TRBJ2-7|NA
TGCGCCAGCAGCTTGGAGTGGGGCGCGGGGGAGCAGTACTTC
CASSLEWGAGEQYF
>TRBV29-1|TRBD1|TRBJ1-5|once
TGCAGCGTTGGGACAGGGAGGCATCAGCCCCAGCATTTT
CSVGTGRHQPQHF
>TRBV7-9|NA|TRBJ1-1|NA
TGTGCCAGCAGCGATCGGGTACAGGAGAACACTGAAGCTTTCTTT
CASSDRVQENTEAFF
>TRBV6-1|TRBD2|TRBJ2-2|few
TGTGCCAGCACCGGCGGGAGGTATTCCGGGGAGCTGTTTTTT
CASTGGRYSGELFF
>TRBV5-1|TRBD1|TRBJ2-7|NA
TGCGCCAGCAGCCCCCGGGACAGGGGCGAGCAGTACTTC
CASSPRDRGEQYF
>TRBV7-2|NA|TRBJ2-2|NA
TGTGCCAGCAGCCTAAGGACCTTGACCGGGGAGCTGTTTTTT
CASSLRTLTGELFF
>TRBV2|TRBD2|TRBJ2-2|NA
TGTGCCAGCAGTGAAGAGGGACTAGCGAACACCGGGGAGCTGTTTTTT
CASSEEGLANTGELFF
>TRBV7-9|TRBD1|TRBJ1-1|NA
TGTGCCAGCAGCTCTCTTTCGGGACAGGACTCGAGGGCTTTCTTT
CASSSLSGQDSRAFF
>TRBV20-1|NA|TRBJ2-5|NA
TGCGGGGGACAAATAGAAGAGACCCAGTACTTC
CGGQIEETQYF
>TRBV29-1|NA|TRBJ1-2|NA
TGCAGCGTTGTAACAGTCTATGGCTACACCTTC
CSVVTVYGYTF
>TRBV4-1|NA|TRBJ1-5|NA
TGCGCCAGCAGCTCCCGAGGGGCGAGGGACCAGCCCCAGCATTTT
CASSSRGARDQPQHF
>TRBV29-1|TRBD1|TRBJ2-5|NA
TGCAGCGTTGACGACAGGGGCTCGGAGACCCAGTACTTC
CSVDDRGSETQYF
>TRBV10-3|TRBD2|TRBJ2-7|NA
TGTGCCACCTATGGTCTTGCGGGAGAGTCCACCTACGAGCAGTACTTC
CATYGLAGESTYEQYF
>TRBV5-1|NA|TRBJ1-3|NA
TGCGCCAGCAGCCCCCGGGAGTCTGGAAACACCATATATTTT
CASSPRESGNTIYF
>TRBV29-1|NA|TRBJ2-3|NA
TGCAGCGTTGAAGATCTTGGGGCAGATACGCAGTATTTT
CSVEDLGADTQYF
>TRBV9|NA|TRBJ1-6|NA
TGTGCCAGCAGCGTGAGGCCGGGGGGAGGTTCACCCCTCCACTTT
CASSVRPGGGSPLHF
>TRBV5-6|TRBD2|TRBJ2-3|NA
TGTGCCAGCAGCTTTAAAGCCCAACTGGGAGGGGCCCCAGATACGCAGTATTTT
CASSFKAQLGGAPDTQYF
>TRBV15|TRBD1|TRBJ2-1|NA
TGTGCCACCAGCAGAGATCAGAGGGTACAGGGGAAGTTAAATGAGCAGTTCTTC
CATSRDQRVQGKLNEQFF
>TRBV9|NA|TRBJ1-1|NA
TGTGCCAGCAGCGCGGCAGGGAGAGGTACTGAAGCTTTCTTT
CASSAAGRGTEAFF
>TRBV7-2|TRBD2|TRBJ2-5|NA
TGTGCCAGCAGCTTAGGAGCGGGAGGGGGCCAGGAGACCCAGTACTTC
CASSLGAGGGQETQYF
>TRBV7-6|NA|TRBJ1-2|NA
TGTGCCAGCAGCACCCTCGACGGGAACTATGGCTACACCTTC
CASSTLDGNYGYTF
>TRBV25-1|TRBD2|TRBJ2-2|large
TGTGCCAGCAGTGATAGTGGCGGGGGGATTACCGGGGAGCTGTTTTTT
CASSDSGGGITGELFF
>TRBV7-9|TRBD1|TRBJ1-1|few
TGTGCCAGCAGCTTACTGGACAGGGGAACTGAAGCTTTCTTT
CASSLLDRGTEAFF
>TRBV5-4|NA|TRBJ2-7|NA
TGTGCCAGCAGCTTGGCGGGAGTTTACTACGAGCAGTACTTC
CASSLAGVYYEQYF
>TRBV6-5|TRBD2|TRBJ2-2|once
TGTGCCAGCAGTCGGGGACTAGCCTACACCGGGGAGCTGTTTTTT
CASSRGLAYTGELFF
>TRBV27|NA|TRBJ1-2|NA
TGTGCCAGCAGTTTATCTAGGCAGGGACCCTGGAATGGCTACACCTTC
CASSLSRQGPWNGYTF
>TRBV27|NA|TRBJ2-7|NA
TGTGCCAGCAGTTTAAGGGGGGGCCACGAGCAGTACTTC
CASSLRGGHEQYF
>TRBV12-5|TRBD2|TRBJ2-1|NA
TGTGCTAGTGGTTTTTTGGGACTAGCGGGAGTGGGTGAGCAGTTCTTC
CASGFLGLAGVGEQFF
>TRBV9|TRBD2|TRBJ2-3|NA
TGTGCCAGCAGCGTAGACCCTACTAGCGGGGGGCTCACTAGCACAGATACGCAGTATTTT
CASSVDPTSGGLTSTDTQYF
>TRBV27|NA|TRBJ2-7|once
TGTGCCAGCAGTTTAGCCTGGGAGAGATCGACAAGATCCTACGAGCAGTACTTC
CASSLAWERSTRSYEQYF
>TRBV6-1|NA|TRBJ1-2|NA
TGTGCCAGCAGTGAACGGGACGTTAACTATGGCTACACCTTC
CASSERDVNYGYTF
>TRBV2|NA|TRBJ1-2|NA
TGTGCCAGCAGTGAAGTGAGGGGGGGTGGCTACACCTTC
CASSEVRGGGYTF
>TRBV2|NA|TRBJ1-1|NA
TGTGCCAGCAGATCCAGGCCCAACACTGAAGCTTTCTTT
CASRSRPNTEAFF
>TRBV9|TRBD2|TRBJ2-2|few
TGTGCCAGCAGCGTAGCCGGGGGGGTGAACACCGGGGAGCTGTTTTTT
CASSVAGGVNTGELFF
>TRBV19|NA|TRBJ1-3|NA
TGTGCCAGTATCCGCCAGGGACGAAACACCATATATTTT
CASIRQGRNTIYF
>TRBV7-6|NA|TRBJ2-2|NA
TGTGCCAGCAGCTCCCCGACGGAGACCGGGGAGCTGTTTTTT
CASSSPTETGELFF
>TRBV15|NA|TRBJ1-3|once
TGTGCCACCAGCAGAGCCTCTGGAGGAAACACCATATATTTT
CATSRASGGNTIYF
>TRBV6-6|NA|TRBJ1-2|NA
TGTGCCAGCAGCAAGGGACGGAACTATGGCTACACCTTC
CASSKGRNYGYTF
>TRBV7-8|NA|TRBJ1-3|NA
TGTGCCAGCAGCACTGGAGCAGGGGACACCATATATTTT
CASSTGAGDTIYF
>TRBV6-6|NA|TRBJ2-7|NA
TGTGCCAGCAGCCTACAGCAGGGATACGAGCAGTACTTC
CASSLQQGYEQYF
>TRBV5-1|NA|TRBJ2-1|NA
TGCGCCAGCAGCTTGACAATTATAAACCCCTACAATGAGCAGTTCTTC
CASSLTIINPYNEQFF
>TRBV29-1|NA|TRBJ2-2|NA
TGCAGCGCCCCTCGGGGCACCGGGGAGCTGTTTTTT
CSAPRGTGELFF
>TRBV7-8|NA|TRBJ2-7|few
TGTGCCAGCAGCCCCAGGGGAGGGGGCGGATACTACGAGCAGTACTTC
CASSPRGGGGYYEQYF
>TRBV6-5|NA|TRBJ2-6|once
TGTGCCAGCAGGGAGGGGGCCAACGTCCTGACTTTC
CASREGANVLTF
>TRBV5-1|NA|TRBJ2-2|NA
TGCGCCAGCAGCTTGGCTATCACCGGGGAGCTGTTTTTT
CASSLAITGELFF
>TRBV9|NA|TRBJ1-6|few
TGTGCCAGCAGCGTAGATGGACAGAGTTATTCACCCCTCCACTTT
CASSVDGQSYSPLHF
>TRBV9|TRBD1|TRBJ2-7|NA
TGTGCCAGCAGCCCCCAGGGGGAAAGCTACGAGCAGTACTTC
CASSPQGESYEQYF
>TRBV5-6|NA|TRBJ2-7|NA
TGTGCCAGCAGCTTAGGTCCAGGGGCCTCCTACGAGCAGTACTTC
CASSLGPGASYEQYF
>TRBV7-2|NA|TRBJ2-3|NA
TGTGCCAGCAGCTTAGTTAGAGATACGCAGTATTTT
CASSLVRDTQYF
>TRBV15|TRBD1|TRBJ1-5|NA
TGTGCCACCAGCCGATACGACAGGGGTAGCAATCAGCCCCAGCATTTT
CATSRYDRGSNQPQHF
>TRBV5-1|NA|TRBJ2-5|NA
TGCGCCAGCAGCTCCACGATTGGGGCCGGAGAGACCCAGTACTTC
CASSSTIGAGETQYF
>TRBV9|TRBD2|TRBJ2-5|NA
TGTGCCAGCAGCGTAGGGCTAGCGGGGGGTCCCCAAGAGACCCAGTACTTC
CASSVGLAGGPQETQYF
>TRBV29-1|TRBD1|TRBJ1-1|NA
TGCAGCGTTGAGAGGGGGCCCACTGAAGCTTTCTTT
CSVERGPTEAFF
>TRBV19|TRBD1|TRBJ1-4|NA
TGTGCCAGTACGGGACAGGGCTCTGAAAAACTGTTTTTT
CASTGQGSEKLFF
>TRBV27|NA|TRBJ2-7|once
TGTGCCAGCAGGATGTCAGGGGTCTACGAGCAGTACTTC
CASRMSGVYEQYF
>TRBV25-1|NA|TRBJ2-3|NA
TGTGCCAGCAGTCTGACATTCACAGATACGCAGTATTTT
CASSLTFTDTQYF
>TRBV6-5|NA|TRBJ2-3|NA
TGTGCCAGCGGAGCAGATACGCAGTATTTT
CASGADTQYF